The sequence of this T cell receptor beta chain was determined in a study of molecular identifiers for immune sequencing clone quantification (dated by TCRdb to 2016 to 2018). For the study in its entirety: For a replicate experiment, RNA from approximately 20,000 or 100,000 naive CD8 T cells was divided into five aliquots, and four of the five aliquots were sequenced. The study was a methods study using CD8 T cells to benchmark molecular-identifier clustering-based TCR repertoire sequencing (MIDCIRS) and TCR RNA copy counting. What the study reported, not specific to this receptor: Even against a background of one million naive CD8 T cells, spiked-in Jurkat TCR RNA amounting to a single cell's worth was reported to be detectable. Highly expanded clone sizes could be underestimated because identical TCR molecules may share a barcode. When barcode sub-clustering was omitted, TCR diversity was inflated by chimeric consensus sequences, with chimeras reaching as high as 47%. In CMV-specific effector cells, clones with more than 20 RNA copies contained over 99% of molecules, whereas in naive cells such clones contained under 1% of molecules. The naive libraries included spiked-in Jurkat TCR RNA (roughly nine copies' worth), and this Jurkat TCR RNA is not part of the donor repertoire. Modeling indicated approximately 3.2 TCR RNA copies recovered per cell, compared with 9 to 10 by digital PCR, which implies a capture efficiency of 25% to 35%.

Libraries of naive CD8 T cells were generated from approximately 20,000 to 1,000,000 sorted cells, with 10%, 30% or 50% of the purified RNA used. Naive CD8 T cells, defined as CD8+CD4-CCR7+CD45RA+, were FACS-sorted into RLT Plus buffer on a BD FACSAria II. To test detection sensitivity, Jurkat RNA equal to approximately ten TCR copies was added to samples of about 20,000-1,000,000 naive CD8 T cells. CD8 T cells were enriched using RosetteSep CD8+ T Cell Enrichment Cocktail and Ficoll-Paque, and the enriched cells then underwent ACK red cell lysis. Including the terminal cysteine and phenylalanine, the CDR3 comprises 18 residues. Only the CDR3 part of the read is kept: 54 bases, read in frame from the first base. Library method: PCR. Sequencing took place on a NextSeq 500. Bulk TCR libraries were generated as previously described, with the TCR primers listed in Table S5 used. Total RNA was purified with the Qiagen AllPrep DNA/RNA kit. Reads from multiple sequencing runs of the same library were pooled before analysis. The paper's processing steps were these. Only reads with exact TCR constant sequence were kept, trimmed to 150 nt, and grouped by their 12-nt molecular barcodes. Within each barcode group, reads were sub-clustered at a 15% Levenshtein threshold, and quality-weighted consensus sequences were built per RNA molecule. Non-functional sequences were excluded, and lower-count sequences lying one edit away from another sequence were also excluded. Based on a fit of two negative binomial distributions, barcode sub-clusters having less than 20% of the maximum read count were discarded. In TCRdb, the public reads were trimmed at Q25 with fastp and aligned with MiXCR, with productive beta chains retained. Entries that share a CDR3 protein sequence are merged under the most common genes and DNA. These V and J calls are TCRdb output, not the study's own analysis. This sample holds hundreds of thousands of distinct CDR3 sequences; about 25% were observed only once. 0.7% to 0.95% of the sample is in the top ten clones.

Worth noting for this clonotype: Its specific antigen is unknown. A much larger clone differs from this one at a single base, so this may be a read error.

This TCR came from a human donor in good health. Some libraries in this study had Jurkat cell RNA spiked in. The chain joins TRBV21-1 to TRBJ1-3. TRBV21-1 is noted as a pseudogene. Sequenced input: naive CD8+ T cells from blood, with Jurkat cell RNA spiked in. This sample's cell subset or site label indicates: FACS-sorted CD8+CD4-CCR7+CD45RA+ naive T cells. The CDR3 amino acid sequence is: CASSKAASSRYSGNTIYF. The DNA sequence is as follows: TGTGCCAGCAGCAAAGCGGCCTCCTCACGATACTCTGGAAACACCATATATTTT.